This T cell receptor beta chain appears in the sequencing data of a study of shared clonotypes between healthy human individuals. Repertoires were generated with immunoSEQ multiplex PCR, while TCRdb's copy carries only in-frame clones and drops some. The table lists approximately 1,500,000 clones, approximately 97% of them singletons, with roughly 1.2% in the top ten. The germline CDR1 and CDR2 sequences are SGHAT and FQNNGV. Trimming pared 5 bases from V and 3 bases from J, leaving 5 bases between. This CDR3 has 11 residues. The chain joins TRBV11-2 to TRBJ2-7; D remains unclear. The sample taken for sequencing was naive CD4+ T cells sorted from blood. Stated subset: CD45RA+ positively selected. The clonotype originates from a man aged 25 to 40 in good health. In nucleotides, the CDR3 is TGTGCCAGCAGCGCCTTCTACGAGCAGTACTTC. It is translated as CASSAFYEQYF.